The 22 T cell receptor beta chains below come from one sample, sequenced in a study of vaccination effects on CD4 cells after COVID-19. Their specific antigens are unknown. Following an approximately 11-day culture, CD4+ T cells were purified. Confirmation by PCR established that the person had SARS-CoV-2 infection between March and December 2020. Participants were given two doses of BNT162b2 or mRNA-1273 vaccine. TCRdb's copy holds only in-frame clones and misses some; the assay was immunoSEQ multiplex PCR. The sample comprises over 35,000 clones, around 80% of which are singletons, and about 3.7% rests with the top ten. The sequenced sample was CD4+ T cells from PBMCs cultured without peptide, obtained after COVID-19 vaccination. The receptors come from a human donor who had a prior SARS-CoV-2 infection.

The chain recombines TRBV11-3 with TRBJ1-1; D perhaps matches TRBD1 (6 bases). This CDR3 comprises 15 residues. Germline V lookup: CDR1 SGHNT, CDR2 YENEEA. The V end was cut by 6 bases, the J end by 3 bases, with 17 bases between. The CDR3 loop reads CASSTTGWGDTEAFF. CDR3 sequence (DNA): TGTGCCAGCAGTACTACAGGGTGGGGGGACACTGAAGCTTTCTTT.

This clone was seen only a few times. CDR3 sequence reads: CASRTSGSSYNEQFF. CDR3 nucleotide sequence: TGTGCCAGCAGGACTAGCGGGAGCTCCTACAATGAGCAGTTCTTC. The chain has TRBV27 and TRBJ2-1; 12 bases align to TRBD2. Trimming cost V 6 bases and J 0 bases; bases outside gene matches: 0. Germline V CDR1 and CDR2: MNHEY, SMNVEV (reference sequence). CDR3 size: 15 residues.

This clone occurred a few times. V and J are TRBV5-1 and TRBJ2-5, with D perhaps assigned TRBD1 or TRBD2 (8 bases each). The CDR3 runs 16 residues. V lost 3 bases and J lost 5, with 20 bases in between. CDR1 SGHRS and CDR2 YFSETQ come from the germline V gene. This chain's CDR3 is CASSSHGQGLGETQYF. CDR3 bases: TGCGCCAGCAGCTCCCACGGACAGGGACTAGGGGAGACCCAGTACTTC. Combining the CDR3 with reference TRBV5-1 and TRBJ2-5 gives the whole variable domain KAGVTQTPRYLIKTRGQQVTLSCSPISGHRSVSWYQQTPGQGLQFLFEYFSETQRNKGNFPGRFSGRQFSNSRSEMNVSTLELGDSALYLCASSSHGQGLGETQYFGPGTRLLVL.

The CDR3 DNA is TGTGCCAGCAGCGGAATAGGACTAGCGGGGACCCAGTACTTC. Its protein is CASSGIGLAGTQYF. This chain links TRBV9 with TRBJ2-5; TRBD2 agrees at 11 bases. Germline V lookup: CDR1 SGDLS, CDR2 YYNGEE. Unmatched junction bases numbered 5, after V lost 3 bases and J lost 7 bases. The CDR3 is 14 amino acids.

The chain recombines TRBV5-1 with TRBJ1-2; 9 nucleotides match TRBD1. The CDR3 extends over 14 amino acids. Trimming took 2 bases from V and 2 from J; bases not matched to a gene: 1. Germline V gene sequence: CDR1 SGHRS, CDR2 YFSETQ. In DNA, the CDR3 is TGCGCCAGCAGCTTACAGGGGGCGAACTATGGCTACACCTTC. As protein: CASSLQGANYGYTF.

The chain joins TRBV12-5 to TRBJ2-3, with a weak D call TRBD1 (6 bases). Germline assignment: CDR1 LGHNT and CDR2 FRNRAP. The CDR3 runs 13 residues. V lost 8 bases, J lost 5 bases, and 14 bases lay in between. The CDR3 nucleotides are TGTGCTAGTTTTAGGGGGAACGAAGATACGCAGTATTTT. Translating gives CASFRGNEDTQYF.

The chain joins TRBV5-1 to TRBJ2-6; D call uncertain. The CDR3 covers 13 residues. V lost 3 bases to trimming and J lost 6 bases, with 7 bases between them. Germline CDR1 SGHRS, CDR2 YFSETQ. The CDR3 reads CASSYESANVLTF. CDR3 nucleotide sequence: TGCGCCAGCAGCTACGAGTCGGCCAACGTCCTGACTTTC.

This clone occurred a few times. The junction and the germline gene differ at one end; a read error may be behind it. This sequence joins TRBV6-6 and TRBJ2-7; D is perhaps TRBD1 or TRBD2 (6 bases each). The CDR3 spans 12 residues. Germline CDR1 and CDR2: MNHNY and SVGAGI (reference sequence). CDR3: CASSHQTGAELF. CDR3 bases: TGTGCCAGCAGTCACCAAACGGGGGCGGAACTCTTC.

The CDR3 DNA sequence: TGTGCCAGCTCACCACGGACAGGCGGGACGGACATTCAGTACTTC. Residues: CASSPRTGGTDIQYF. The V gene is TRBV18, the J gene TRBJ2-4; possibly TRBD1 for D (7 bases). Germline lookup yields CDR1 KGHSH and CDR2 LQKENI. The germline V and J ends were trimmed by 1 base and 8 bases, with 15 bases remaining between them. This CDR3 comprises 15 residues.

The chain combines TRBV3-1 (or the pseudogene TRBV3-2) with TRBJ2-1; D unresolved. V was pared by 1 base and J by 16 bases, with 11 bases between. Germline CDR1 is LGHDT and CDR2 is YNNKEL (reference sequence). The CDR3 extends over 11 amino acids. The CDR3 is CASSQGGDVFF. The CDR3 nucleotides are TGTGCCAGCAGCCAAGGTGGAGATGTCTTCTTC.

The CDR3 loop is CASGALGAYEQYF. The CDR3 bases are TGTGCCAGTGGAGCATTGGGCGCCTACGAGCAGTACTTC. The V gene is TRBV19, the J gene TRBJ2-7; D remains ambiguous. The CDR3 totals 13 residues. Germline CDR1 is LNHDA and CDR2 is SQIVND (reference sequence). Trimming shortened V by 8 bases and J by 2 bases, and 13 bases separated the two germline ends.

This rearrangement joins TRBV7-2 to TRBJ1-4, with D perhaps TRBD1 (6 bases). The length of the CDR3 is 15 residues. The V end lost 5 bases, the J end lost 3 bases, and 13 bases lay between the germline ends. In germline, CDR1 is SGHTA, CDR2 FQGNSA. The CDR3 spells CASSARQAPNEKLFF. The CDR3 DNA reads TGTGCCAGCAGCGCCCGACAGGCGCCTAATGAAAAACTGTTTTTT.

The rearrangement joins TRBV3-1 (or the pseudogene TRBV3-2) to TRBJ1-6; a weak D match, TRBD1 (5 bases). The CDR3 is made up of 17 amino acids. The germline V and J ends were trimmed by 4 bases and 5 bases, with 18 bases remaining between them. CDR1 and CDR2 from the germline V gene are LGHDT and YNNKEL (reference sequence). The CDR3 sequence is CASSLKRRDPNNSPLHF. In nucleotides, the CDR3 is TGTGCCAGCAGCCTAAAAAGGCGGGACCCAAATAATTCACCCCTCCACTTT.

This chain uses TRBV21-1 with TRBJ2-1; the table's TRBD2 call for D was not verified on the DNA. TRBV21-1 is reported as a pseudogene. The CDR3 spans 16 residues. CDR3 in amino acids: CASSKAVRGSYNEQFF. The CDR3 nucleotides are TGTGCCAGCAGCAAAGCCGTCCGGGGGAGCTACAATGAGCAGTTCTTC.

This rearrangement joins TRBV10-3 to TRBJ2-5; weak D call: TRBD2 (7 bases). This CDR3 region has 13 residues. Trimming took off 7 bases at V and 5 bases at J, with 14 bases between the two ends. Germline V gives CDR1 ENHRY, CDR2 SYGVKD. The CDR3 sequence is CAIMGAGAETQYF. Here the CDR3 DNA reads TGTGCCATCATGGGCGCGGGGGCGGAGACCCAGTACTTC.

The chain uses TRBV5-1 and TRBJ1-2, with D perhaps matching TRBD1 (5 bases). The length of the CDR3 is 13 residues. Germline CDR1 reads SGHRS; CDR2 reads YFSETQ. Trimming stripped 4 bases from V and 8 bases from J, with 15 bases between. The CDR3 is CASSGDGAGGYTF. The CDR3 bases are TGCGCCAGCAGCGGCGACGGGGCGGGGGGCTACACCTTC.

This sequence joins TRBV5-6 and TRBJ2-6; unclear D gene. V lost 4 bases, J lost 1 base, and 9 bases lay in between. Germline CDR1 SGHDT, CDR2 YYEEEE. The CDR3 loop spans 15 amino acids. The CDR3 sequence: CASSDIRSGANVLTF. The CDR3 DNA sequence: TGTGCCAGCAGCGACATACGATCTGGGGCCAACGTCCTGACTTTC. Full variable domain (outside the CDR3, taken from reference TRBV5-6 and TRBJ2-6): DAGVTQSPTHLIKTRGQQVTLRCSPKSGHDTVSWYQQALGQGPQFIFQYYEEEERQRGNFPDRFSGHQFPNYSSELNVNALLLGDSALYLCASSDIRSGANVLTFGAGSRLTVL.

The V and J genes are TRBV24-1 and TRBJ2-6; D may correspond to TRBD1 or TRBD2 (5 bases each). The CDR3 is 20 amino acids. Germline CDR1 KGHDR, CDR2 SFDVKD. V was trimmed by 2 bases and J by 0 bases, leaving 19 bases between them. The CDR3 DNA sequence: TGTGCCACCAGTGATTCGCTAGTTCGGGACGGTTACTCTGGGGCCAACGTCCTGACTTTC. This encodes CATSDSLVRDGYSGANVLTF.

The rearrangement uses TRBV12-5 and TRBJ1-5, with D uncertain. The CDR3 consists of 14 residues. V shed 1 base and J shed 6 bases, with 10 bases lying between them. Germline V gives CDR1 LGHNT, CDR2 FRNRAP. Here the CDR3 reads CASGLGEWSQPQHF. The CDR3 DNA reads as TGTGCTAGTGGTTTGGGAGAGTGGAGTCAGCCCCAGCATTTT.

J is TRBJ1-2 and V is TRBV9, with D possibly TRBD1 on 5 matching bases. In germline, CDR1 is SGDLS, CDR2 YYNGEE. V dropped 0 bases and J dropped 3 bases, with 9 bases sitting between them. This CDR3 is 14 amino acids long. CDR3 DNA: TGTGCCAGCAGCGTAGGGGCAGGGCACTATGGCTACACCTTC. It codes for CASSVGAGHYGYTF.

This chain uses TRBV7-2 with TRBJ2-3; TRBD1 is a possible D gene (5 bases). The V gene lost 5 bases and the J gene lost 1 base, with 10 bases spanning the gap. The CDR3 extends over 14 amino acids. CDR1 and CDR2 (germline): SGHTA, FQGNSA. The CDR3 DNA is TGTGCCAGCAGCCCACAGGTGCGCACAGATACGCAGTATTTT. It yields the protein CASSPQVRTDTQYF.

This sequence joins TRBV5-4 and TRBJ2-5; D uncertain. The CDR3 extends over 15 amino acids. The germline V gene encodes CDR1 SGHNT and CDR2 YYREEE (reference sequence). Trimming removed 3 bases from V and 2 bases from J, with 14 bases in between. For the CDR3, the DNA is TGTGCCAGCAGCTCCGCTCCATGGGCTCAAGAGACCCAGTACTTC. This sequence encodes CASSSAPWAQETQYF.